This entry is about one TCR beta chain. In the source study's methods: Amplification with reference gene primers provided the estimates of nucleated cell counts. Here immunoSEQ multiplex PCR was the method, and the copy in TCRdb shows in-frame clones only, minus some. For V, J and clone size, that table is used; D and trimming come from the DNA. This table has about 260,000 clones, around 87% appearing once. CDR3 length: 16 amino acids. CDR1 and CDR2 (germline): MNHEY, SMNVEV (reference sequence). J lost 0 bases, V lost 5 bases, and 6 bases had no gene match. The sample originates from a study of blood T cell repertoires in COVID-19. About the study: Acute and convalescent COVID-19 specimens originated in the United States, Italy and Spain. The cDNA or gDNA used as material had been derived from T cells, B-cell-depleted T cells, or PBMCs.

Sequencing was carried out using peripheral blood. The V call is TRBV27, the J call TRBJ1-5, with 8 positions matching TRBD1. The TCR was taken from a middle-aged woman who had recovered from COVID-19. The CDR3 protein is CASSGGTGYSNQPQHF. The CDR3 DNA reads TGTGCCAGCAGTGGTGGGACAGGATATAGCAATCAGCCCCAGCATTTT.